The source of this TCR beta chain is a study of CD8+ T cells in alopecia areata. The overall study: For the treated group, dosing was oral tofacitinib at 5 to 10 mg twice daily.

The J segment lost 3 bases and the V segment lost 6 bases, leaving 3 bases of the junction unmatched. Germline V gene lookup returns CDR1 SNHLY and CDR2 FYNNEI. The CDR3 extends over 14 amino acids. RNA was isolated and reverse transcribed to cDNA, the sequencing template. Measured with immunoSEQ multiplex PCR; TCRdb has only the in-frame clones, and not every one. There are about 130,000 clones in the sample; 45% to 50% occur only once, and approximately 18% lies in the top ten. The rearrangement uses TRBV2 and TRBJ1-5; 9 positions agree with TRBD1. This specimen was CD8+ T cells sorted from blood, taken at week 0. The sequence came from a human donor with alopecia areata. CDR3: CASRGQGFNQPQHF. CDR3 nucleotides: TGTGCCAGCAGAGGACAGGGGTTCAATCAGCCCCAGCATTTT.